This paragraph reports one TCR beta chain. Its binding antigen is unknown. Base quality data are lacking; no much larger clone is found one base away. Sample time point, as interpreted from the label and publication: baseline before first vaccination. Samples from vaccinated people were obtained from the UK trials COV001 and COV002, which included a single-blind randomized controlled phase 2/3 trial of AZD1222 (ChAdOx1 nCoV-19) in healthy adults. For TCRbeta chain sequencing, PBMC samples from trial participants were taken at day 0 and at day 28 after the second dose. Looking up the germline V gene (reference sequence) yields CDR1 MNHNY and CDR2 SVGAGI. Germline trimming: 0 bases from V, 5 bases from J; junction bases outside gene matches: 4. CDR3 length: 14 amino acids, cysteine to phenylalanine. Only the CDR3 part of the read is kept: 42 bases, read in frame from the first base. These data belong to a study of T cell responses to AZD1222 COVID-19 vaccine (dated by TCRdb to the early 2020s). Regarding the complete study: AZD1222 recipients given second doses at about 4 weeks or at about 12 weeks were pooled, since spike-specific TCR depth and breadth were not found to differ between the two schedules. A total of about 230 trial participants underwent TCR sequencing, of whom some 210 received two doses of AZD1222 and 26 received two doses of the MenACWY control vaccine. Trial participants were enrolled into age subgroups of 18-55, 56-69 and 70-plus years, which contained about 150, 27 and 61 TCR-sequenced participants, respectively. Beyond this particular receptor, the publication reports: In the small 56-69-year group, the increase in depth fell short of significance, most likely because of low power. A significant rise in spike-specific TCR breadth and depth was observed after two AZD1222 doses relative to day 0 and relative to MenACWY recipients. Vaccine-associated CD4 TCRs spanned the whole spike protein, with dominant responses in regions 160-218 and 743-854. Conclusions about previously exposed vaccinees are limited because only five or six AZD1222 recipients were SARS-CoV-2 seropositive at baseline. Most participants were white British and females outnumbered males, and the authors suggested that clonal diversity may have been underestimated. Because no day 14 peak-response samples were available, repertoires were characterized only after the peak T cell response. Reportedly, almost half of the unique spike-specific TCRs recognized epitopes lying outside the regions that are mutated in the B.1.351 and B.1.1.7 variants.

The CDR3 regions of human TCRbeta chains were analyzed by immunosequencing. As for the authors' bioinformatics: Repertoire TCRs were checked for matches against a reference library of SARS-CoV-2-specific TCRs that had been generated using the MIRA antigen-specificity platform. Breadth meant the fraction of unique TCRs that were SARS-CoV-2-associated, whereas depth meant the fraction of total T cells that were SARS-CoV-2-associated. Using the MIRA data, each spike-specific TCR was assigned both to the spike region to which the TCR was reactive and to a CD4 or CD8 class. Log10-transformed breadth and depth values were compared by one-way ANOVA with Sidak's multiple comparisons tests. In TCRdb, the immuneACCESS table is reduced to in-frame sequences with V and J assigned. These tables do not hold every clone; where another copy was compared, an unresolved V gene accounts for under half, and the others remain unexplained. V and J calls and clone size follow that table, whereas D and trimming were derived from the DNA. The sample table shows about 160,000 clones, and roughly 93% are seen once. The ten largest clones take up over 0.7% of the sample.

Sample: peripheral blood, taken on day 0 of AZD1222 vaccination. This sequence was found in an adult in good health. Recombination linked TRBV6-6 to TRBJ2-7; TRBD1 lines up with 7 middle nucleotides. This receptor has the CDR3 CASSYSNRGHEQYF. The sequenced DNA is TGTGCCAGCAGTTACTCGAACAGGGGCCACGAGCAGTACTTC.